Below, 5 T cell receptor beta chains from the same sample are listed, as sequenced in a study of T cell changes during pregnancy in multiple sclerosis. This table comes from immunoSEQ multiplex PCR, and its TCRdb copy is limited to in-frame clones, with some not included. This sample carries tens of thousands of clones, approximately 92% of them seen once, and the ten largest clones take about 2.8%. This material consisted of peripheral blood, taken in the third trimester of pregnancy. The receptor set was obtained from a female donor in good health, enrolled as a control in a pregnancy study.

The chain links TRBV28 to TRBJ2-7; 13 bases match TRBD2. The V and J ends lost 2 bases and 2 bases, in that order; junction bases with no gene match: 6. This CDR3 is built from 17 residues. Germline CDR1 is MDHEN and CDR2 is SYDVKM. CDR3 loop: CASSLRGLAGFAYEQYF. CDR3 bases: TGTGCCAGCAGTTTAAGGGGACTAGCGGGATTCGCCTACGAGCAGTACTTC.

The genes are TRBV6-1 and TRBJ1-4; 9 bases fit TRBD1. Germline V gene data show CDR1 as MNHNS and CDR2 as SASEGT. The CDR3 totals 16 residues. V trimming: 2 bases; J trimming: 8 bases; junction bases outside the gene matches: 9. The CDR3 region has the DNA TGTGCCAGCAGTGAATCAGGGGGACAGGGAAGGGAAAAACTGTTTTTT. Protein: CASSESGGQGREKLFF.

The V gene is TRBV5-1, the J gene TRBJ2-7, with D possibly matching TRBD2 (6 bases). Germline lookup yields CDR1 SGHRS and CDR2 YFSETQ. This CDR3 comprises 13 residues. The V end lost 0 bases, the J end lost 6 bases, and 10 bases lay between the germline ends. The CDR3 loop reads CASSLGSGLEQYF. The CDR3 DNA follows: TGCGCCAGCAGCTTGGGGTCGGGACTCGAGCAGTACTTC. Variable domain in full (rest from reference TRBV5-1 and TRBJ2-7): KAGVTQTPRYLIKTRGQQVTLSCSPISGHRSVSWYQQTPGQGLQFLFEYFSETQRNKGNFPGRFSGRQFSNSRSEMNVSTLELGDSALYLCASSLGSGLEQYFGPGTRLTVT.

This chain connects TRBV15 to TRBJ2-3; TRBD2 aligns across 7 bases. Germline lookup yields CDR1 LNHNV and CDR2 YYDKDF (reference sequence). This CDR3 comprises 16 residues. The V gene end was trimmed by 0 bases and the J gene end by 2 bases; junction bases not matched to a gene: 5. CDR3 bases: TGTGCCACCAGCAGAGAAGCGGGACGGACCACAGATACGCAGTATTTT. It is translated as CATSREAGRTTDTQYF. Looking up the rest from reference TRBV15 and TRBJ2-3 gives the full variable domain: DAMVIQNPRYQVTQFGKPVTLSCSQTLNHNVMYWYQQKSSQAPKLLFHYYDKDFNNEADTPDNFQSRRPNTSFCFLDIRSPGLGDTAMYLCATSREAGRTTDTQYFGPGTRLTVL.

The V call is TRBV27, the J call TRBJ2-2; 8 bases are shared with TRBD1. The CDR3 runs to 16 residues. Germline loops: CDR1 MNHEY, CDR2 SMNVEV (reference sequence). The V and J ends lost 6 bases and 2 bases, in that order; junction bases with no gene match: 8. This CDR3 is CASSPRQGLNTGELFF. The CDR3 DNA sequence: TGTGCCAGCAGCCCCCGACAGGGGCTAAACACCGGGGAGCTGTTTTTT.